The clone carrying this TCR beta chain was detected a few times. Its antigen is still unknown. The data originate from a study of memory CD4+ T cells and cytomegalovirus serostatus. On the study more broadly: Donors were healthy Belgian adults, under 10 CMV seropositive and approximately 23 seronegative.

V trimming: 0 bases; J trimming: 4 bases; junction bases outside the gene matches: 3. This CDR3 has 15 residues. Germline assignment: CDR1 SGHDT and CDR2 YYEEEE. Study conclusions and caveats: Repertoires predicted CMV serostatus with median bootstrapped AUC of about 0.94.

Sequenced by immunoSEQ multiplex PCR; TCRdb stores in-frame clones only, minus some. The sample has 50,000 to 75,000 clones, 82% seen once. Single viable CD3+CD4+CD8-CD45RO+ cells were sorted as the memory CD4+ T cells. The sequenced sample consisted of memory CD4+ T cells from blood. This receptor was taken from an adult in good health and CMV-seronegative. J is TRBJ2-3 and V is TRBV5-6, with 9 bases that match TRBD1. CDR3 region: CASSLDRGRPDTQYF. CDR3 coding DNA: TGTGCCAGCAGCTTGGACAGGGGGCGCCCAGATACGCAGTATTTT.